These 14 T cell receptor beta chains were sequenced from one sample in a study of blood T cell repertoires in COVID-19. Repertoires were generated with immunoSEQ multiplex PCR, while TCRdb's copy carries only in-frame clones and drops some. Of about 330,000 clones detected, about 83% appear once; the ten largest clones hold roughly 1.2%. Sample: peripheral blood. The source is a woman in her 50s with acute or convalescent COVID-19.

The chain combines TRBV2 with TRBJ1-3; tentative D call: TRBD1 (5 bases). The germline V gene encodes CDR1 SNHLY and CDR2 FYNNEI. The CDR3 length is 14 residues. The ends were cut back, 4 bases at V and 2 bases at J, with 9 bases in the middle. CDR3 coding DNA: TGTGCCAGCAGTGGGCAGGGAACTGGAAACACCATATATTTT. Amino acids: CASSGQGTGNTIYF.

The gene calls are TRBV9 and TRBJ1-1; D not certain. This CDR3 has 14 amino acids. Germline V gives CDR1 SGDLS, CDR2 YYNGEE. The V and J ends lost 0 bases and 1 base respectively, with 7 bases between them. The CDR3 nucleotides are TGTGCCAGCAGCGTAGTCAGCGCGAACACTGAAGCTTTCTTT. It yields the protein CASSVVSANTEAFF.

The chain recombines TRBV19 with TRBJ1-4; TRBD1 is a possible D gene (6 bases). The CDR3 covers 14 residues. Looked up from germline, CDR1 is LNHDA and CDR2 is SQIVND (reference sequence). Trimming cost V 8 bases and J 4 bases, with 14 bases left between them. CDR3 sequence: CASLSTGLNEKLFF. The CDR3 nucleotides are TGTGCCAGTCTTTCGACAGGCCTTAATGAAAAACTGTTTTTT.

The V call is TRBV7-2, the J call TRBJ1-2; TRBD1 aligns across 7 bases. Germline CDR1 and CDR2: SGHTA and FQGNSA. With 2 bases clipped from V and 4 bases from J, the junction kept 13 bases outside the gene matches. The CDR3 is 17 residues long. The CDR3 protein is CASSLIPGQAPGYGYTF. The CDR3 DNA reads TGTGCCAGCAGCTTAATCCCCGGACAGGCCCCAGGCTATGGCTACACCTTC.

This clone was detected many times. The chain combines TRBV5-1 with TRBJ2-1; 11 positions agree with TRBD2. The CDR3 length is 15 residues. CDR1 is SGHRS, CDR2 YFSETQ, per germline. J gave up 8 bases and V 4 bases, and 8 bases lay outside the gene matches. The chain's CDR3 is CASSIAGGPYHEQFF. The CDR3 DNA sequence: TGCGCCAGCAGCATAGCGGGAGGGCCTTACCATGAGCAGTTCTTC.

This clone was detected a few times. J is TRBJ1-2 and V is TRBV12-3 or TRBV12-4; D is ambiguous. This CDR3 is built from 13 residues. V was pared by 4 bases and J by 4 bases, with 10 bases between. CDR3 protein: CASSYGATYGYTF. CDR3 nucleotides: TGTGCCAGCAGTTACGGTGCAACCTATGGCTACACCTTC.

Written as DNA, the CDR3 is TGTGCCGGTTCCCCAGGGTTGGGGATTCAGTACTTC. Translation: CAGSPGLGIQYF. V is TRBV19 and J is TRBJ2-4; TRBD1 is a possible D gene (5 bases). The V gene lost 11 bases and the J gene lost 10 bases, with 18 bases spanning the gap. There are 12 residues in the CDR3. Germline V gives CDR1 LNHDA, CDR2 SQIVND (reference sequence).

This clone was found a few times. V and J are TRBV7-9 and TRBJ1-3; D not resolved. Germline V lookup: CDR1 SEHNR, CDR2 FQNEAQ (reference sequence). Trimming took off 1 base at V and 0 bases at J, with 4 bases between the two ends. CDR3 length: 14 residues. CDR3 DNA sequence: TGTGCCAGCAGCTTAGGTATCTCTGGAAACACCATATATTTT. Its protein product is CASSLGISGNTIYF.

V is TRBV7-2 and J is TRBJ1-2; 7 bases map to TRBD1. V lost 6 bases to trimming and J lost 0 bases; unmatched junction nucleotides: 7. This CDR3 region has 15 residues. The V gene's germline CDR1 is SGHTA and CDR2 FQGNSA. CDR3 DNA: TGTGCCAGCAGGATAACAGGGGCGGCTAACTATGGCTACACCTTC. Its protein is CASRITGAANYGYTF. Together with reference TRBV7-2 and TRBJ1-2, the CDR3 gives the full variable domain: GAGVSQSPSNKVTEKGKDVELRCDPISGHTALYWYRQSLGQGLEFLIYFQGNSAPDKSGLPSDRFSAERTGGSVSTLTIQRTQQEDSAVYLCASRITGAANYGYTFGSGTRLTVV.

This clone was seen only a few times. This sequence joins TRBV6-2 or TRBV6-3 and TRBJ2-5; D might be TRBD2 (5 bases). V lost 2 bases, J lost 1 base, and 8 bases lay in between. Germline CDR1 is MNHEY and CDR2 is SVGEGT. The CDR3 covers 14 residues. The CDR3 DNA is TGTGCCAGCAGTTACCGAGGGATCCAAGAGACCCAGTACTTC. This gives the protein CASSYRGIQETQYF.

The chain recombines TRBV5-6 with TRBJ2-5; a possible D gene is TRBD1 (5 bases). Per the germline V gene, CDR1 is SGHDT and CDR2 is YYEEEE. This CDR3 is 17 amino acids long. The V end was cut by 2 bases, the J end by 1 base, with 18 bases between. DNA of the CDR3: TGTGCCAGCAGCTTTCCTCGTTTGGCAGGGTCCCAAGAGACCCAGTACTTC. It yields the protein CASSFPRLAGSQETQYF.

This sequence joins TRBV2 and TRBJ2-7; the D is unclear. Trimming removed 4 bases from V and 9 bases from J, with 7 bases in between. This CDR3 comprises 10 residues. Germline lookup yields CDR1 SNHLY and CDR2 FYNNEI. In DNA form, the CDR3 reads TGTGCCAGCAGTGGAGGTCTGCAGTACTTC. Residues: CASSGGLQYF. Combining the CDR3 with reference TRBV2 and TRBJ2-7 gives the whole variable domain EPEVTQTPSHQVTQMGQEVILRCVPISNHLYFYWYRQILGQKVEFLVSFYNNEISEKSEIFDDQFSVERPDGSNFTLKIRSTKLEDSAMYFCASSGGLQYFGPGTRLTVT.

The chain links TRBV2 to TRBJ1-2, with D perhaps TRBD1 (6 bases). The CDR3 is made up of 13 amino acids. Trimming took 9 bases from V and 6 from J, leaving 17 bases between them. The V gene's germline CDR1 is SNHLY and CDR2 FYNNEI. The DNA of the CDR3 is TGTGCCAGGAGCGAGGGGGGGGAGGATGGCTACACCTTC. It encodes CARSEGGEDGYTF.

The genes are TRBV9 and TRBJ1-1; D gene ambiguous. Trimming removed 0 bases at V and 8 bases at J, with 14 bases between. Germline V gene data show CDR1 as SGDLS and CDR2 as YYNGEE. The CDR3 length is 14 residues. This chain's CDR3 is CASSVGGSPSEAFF. In DNA form, the CDR3 reads TGTGCCAGCAGCGTAGGCGGCAGCCCCTCCGAAGCTTTCTTT.